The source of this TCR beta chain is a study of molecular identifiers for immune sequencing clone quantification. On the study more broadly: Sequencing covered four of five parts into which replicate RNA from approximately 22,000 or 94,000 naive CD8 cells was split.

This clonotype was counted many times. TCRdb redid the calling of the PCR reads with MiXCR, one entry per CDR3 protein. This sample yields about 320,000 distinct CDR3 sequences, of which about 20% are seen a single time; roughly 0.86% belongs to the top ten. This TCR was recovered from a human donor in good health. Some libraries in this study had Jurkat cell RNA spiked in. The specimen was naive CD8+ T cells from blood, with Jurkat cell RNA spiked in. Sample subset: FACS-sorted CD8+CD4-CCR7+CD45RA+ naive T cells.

The CDR3 bases are TGTGCCAGTAGTATAGGTGGCAGGGGGCTACCTGAAGCTTTCTTT. This sequence encodes CASSIGGRGLPEAFF. The chain has TRBV19 and TRBJ1-1; 8 nucleotides align to TRBD1. Germline V lookup: CDR1 LNHDA, CDR2 SQIVND (reference sequence). The V segment lost 1 base and the J segment 6 bases; nucleotides outside the gene matches: 7. The CDR3 runs to 15 residues.